One TCR beta chain is described in this entry. The data belong to a study of T cell repertoires in cytomegalovirus infection. On the study more broadly: Both a matching HLA type and CMV infection were indicated by public TCR beta signatures.

TCRdb reprocessed the reads with MiXCR, giving one entry per CDR3 protein. Among 160,000 or so distinct CDR3 sequences listed, more than 15% were seen once. Germline assignment: CDR1 LNHDA and CDR2 SQIVND (reference sequence). The V and J ends lost 8 bases and 3 bases respectively, with 14 bases between them. This CDR3 is 14 amino acids long. This sequence originates from a human donor in good health (CMV status not recorded). Some clones in this sample may be carry-over from other donors' samples. V gene TRBV19 combines with J gene TRBJ2-1; tentative D call: TRBD1 (6 bases). Sample: CD8+ T cells from PBMCs. The CDR3 protein is CASRTESNYNEQFF. CDR3 coding DNA: TGTGCCAGTCGGACAGAGAGCAACTACAATGAGCAGTTCTTC. The full variable domain, completed using reference TRBV19 and TRBJ2-1, is DGGITQSPKYLFRKEGQNVTLSCEQNLNHDAMYWYRQDPGQGLRLIYYSQIVNDFQKGDIAEGYSVSREKKESFPLTVTSAQKNPTAFYLCASRTESNYNEQFFGPGTRLTVL.